A single TCR beta chain is shown here with its context. Its specificity is not known. These data are taken from a study of T cell responses to AZD1222 COVID-19 vaccine. The study's findings and limits: Repertoire samples came only from after the peak T cell response. Just six people given AZD1222 tested seropositive at baseline.

Germline CDR1 LNHDA, CDR2 SQIVND (reference sequence). The CDR3 spans 14 residues. The V segment lost 6 bases and the J segment 4 bases; nucleotides outside the gene matches: 5. The method was immunoSEQ multiplex PCR; TCRdb's version includes in-frame clones alone and lacks a portion of them. The data show 150,000 to 200,000 clones, 85% to 95% seen once. This TCR was recovered from an adult in good health. The source was peripheral blood, collected on day 0 of AZD1222 vaccination. This rearrangement joins TRBV19 to TRBJ1-2, with 10 bases identical to TRBD1. The CDR3 DNA reads TGTGCCAGTAGCGTGACAGGGGGCTTCTATGGCTACACCTTC. This codes for CASSVTGGFYGYTF.